This T cell receptor (beta chain) is drawn from a study of blood T cell repertoires in COVID-19. The length of the CDR3 is 13 residues. The V segment lost 6 bases and the J segment 2 bases; nucleotides outside the gene matches: 4. Germline V lookup: CDR1 LNHDA, CDR2 SQIVND (reference sequence). How the authors handled the data: Amplification of reference gene primers provided the estimated nucleated cell counts. Some clones are missing from TCRdb's copy, which holds only in-frame ones; the method was immunoSEQ multiplex PCR. The DNA gave D and trimming, while V, J and clone size come from that table. The profile shows around 150,000 clones, roughly 91% of them singletons.

The chain joins TRBV19 to TRBJ2-7; 7 bases agree with TRBD1. The receptor was derived from a woman between 50 and 59 years old with acute or convalescent COVID-19. Specimen: peripheral blood. This CDR3 reads CASSPTGAYEQYF. CDR3 DNA sequence: TGTGCCAGTAGCCCCACAGGGGCCTACGAGCAGTACTTC.